This entry describes one T cell receptor (beta chain). Antigen specificity is unknown. The sample originates from a study of T cells in narcolepsy. Study outcomes and limitations: Healthy controls reportedly lacked the autoreactive clonotypes serially found in patients' blood. In some patient and control memory CD4+ samples, autoreactive clones were absent.

The data were produced by immunoSEQ multiplex PCR, yet TCRdb's version contains in-frame clones alone and is incomplete. The sample carries roughly 40,000 clones, about 85% recorded once. Trimming shortened V by 3 bases and J by 5 bases, and 23 bases separated the two germline ends. CDR1 and CDR2 from the germline V gene are SEHNR and FQNEAQ (reference sequence). CDR3 length equals 17 residues. This receptor was taken from a human donor with narcolepsy. Material: CD45RA- memory CD4+ T cells from PBMCs. J is TRBJ2-7 and V is TRBV7-9, with D possibly being TRBD1 (5 bases). CDR3 in amino acids: CASSLSLVAKGLDEQYF. CDR3 DNA sequence: TGTGCCAGCAGCTTGAGTCTGGTGGCCAAGGGGTTGGACGAGCAGTACTTC.